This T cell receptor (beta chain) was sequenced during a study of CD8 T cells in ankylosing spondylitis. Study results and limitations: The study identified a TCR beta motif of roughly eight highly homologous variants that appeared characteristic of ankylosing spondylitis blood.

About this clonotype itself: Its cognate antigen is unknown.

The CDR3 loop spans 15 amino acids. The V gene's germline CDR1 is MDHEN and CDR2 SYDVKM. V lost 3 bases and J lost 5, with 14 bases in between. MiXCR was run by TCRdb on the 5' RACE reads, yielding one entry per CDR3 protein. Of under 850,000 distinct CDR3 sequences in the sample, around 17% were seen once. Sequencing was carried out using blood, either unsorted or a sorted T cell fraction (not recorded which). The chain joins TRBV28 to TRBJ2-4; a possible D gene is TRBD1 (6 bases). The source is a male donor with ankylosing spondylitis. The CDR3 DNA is TGTGCCAGCAGTTTCGCCGACAGGCCACAAAACATTCAGTACTTC. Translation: CASSFADRPQNIQYF.